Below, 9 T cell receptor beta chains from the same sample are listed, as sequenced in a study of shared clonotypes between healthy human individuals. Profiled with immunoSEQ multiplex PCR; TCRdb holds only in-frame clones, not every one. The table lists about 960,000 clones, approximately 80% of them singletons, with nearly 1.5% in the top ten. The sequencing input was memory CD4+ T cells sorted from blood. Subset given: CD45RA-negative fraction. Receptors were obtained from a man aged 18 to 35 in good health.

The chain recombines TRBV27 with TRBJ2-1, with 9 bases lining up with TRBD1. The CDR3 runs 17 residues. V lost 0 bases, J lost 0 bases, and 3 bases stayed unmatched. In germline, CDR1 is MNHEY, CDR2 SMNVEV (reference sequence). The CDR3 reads CASSLSDRGFSYNEQFF. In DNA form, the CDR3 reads TGTGCCAGCAGTTTATCCGACAGGGGGTTCTCCTACAATGAGCAGTTCTTC.

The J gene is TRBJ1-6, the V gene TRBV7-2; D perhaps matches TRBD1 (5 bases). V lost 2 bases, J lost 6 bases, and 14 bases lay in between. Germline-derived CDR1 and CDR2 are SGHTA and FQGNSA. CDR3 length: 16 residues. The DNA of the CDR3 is TGTGCCAGCAGCTTATCAGGGATTTCTCCTAATTCACCCCTCCACTTT. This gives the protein CASSLSGISPNSPLHF.

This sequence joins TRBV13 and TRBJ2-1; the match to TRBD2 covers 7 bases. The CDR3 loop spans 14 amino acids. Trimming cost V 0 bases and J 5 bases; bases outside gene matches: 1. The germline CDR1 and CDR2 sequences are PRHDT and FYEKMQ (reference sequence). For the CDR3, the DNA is TGTGCCAGCAGCTTAGGGCTAGCGGACAATGAGCAGTTCTTC. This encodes CASSLGLADNEQFF. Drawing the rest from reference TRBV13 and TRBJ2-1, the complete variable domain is AAGVIQSPRHLIKEKRETATLKCYPIPRHDTVYWYQQGPGQDPQFLISFYEKMQSDKGSIPDRFSAQQFSDYHSELNMSSLELGDSALYFCASSLGLADNEQFFGPGTRLTVL.

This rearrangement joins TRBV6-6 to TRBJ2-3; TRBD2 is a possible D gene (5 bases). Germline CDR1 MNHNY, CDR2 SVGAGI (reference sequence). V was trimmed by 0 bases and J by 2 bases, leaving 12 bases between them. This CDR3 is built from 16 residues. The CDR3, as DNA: TGTGCCAGCAGTTACTCGTCCGGACTCTTCACAGATACGCAGTATTTT. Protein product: CASSYSSGLFTDTQYF.

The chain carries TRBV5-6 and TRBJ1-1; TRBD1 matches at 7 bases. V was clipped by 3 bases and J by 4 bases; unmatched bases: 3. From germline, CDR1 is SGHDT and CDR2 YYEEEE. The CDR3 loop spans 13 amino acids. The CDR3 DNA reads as TGTGCCAGCAGCTGGGACAGAGGCACTGAAGCTTTCTTT. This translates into CASSWDRGTEAFF.

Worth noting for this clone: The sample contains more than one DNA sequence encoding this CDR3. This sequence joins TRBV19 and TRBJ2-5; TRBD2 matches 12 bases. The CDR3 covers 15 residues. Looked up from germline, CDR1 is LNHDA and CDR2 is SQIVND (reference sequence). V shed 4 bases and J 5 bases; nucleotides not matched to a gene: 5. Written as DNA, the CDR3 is TGTGCCAGTAGTACCCTAGCGGGGGGGCAGGAGACCCAGTACTTC. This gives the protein CASSTLAGGQETQYF.

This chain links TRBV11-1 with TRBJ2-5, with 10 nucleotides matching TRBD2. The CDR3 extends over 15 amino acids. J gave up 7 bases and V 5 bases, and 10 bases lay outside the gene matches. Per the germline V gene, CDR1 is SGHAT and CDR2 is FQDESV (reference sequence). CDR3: CASSQAAGGIGTQYF. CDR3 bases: TGTGCCAGCAGCCAGGCAGCGGGGGGGATCGGGACCCAGTACTTC. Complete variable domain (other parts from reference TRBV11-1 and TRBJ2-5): EAEVAQSPRYKITEKSQAVAFWCDPISGHATLYWYRQILGQGPELLVQFQDESVVDDSQLPKDRFSAERLKGVDSTLKIQPAELGDSAMYLCASSQAAGGIGTQYFGPGTRLLVL.

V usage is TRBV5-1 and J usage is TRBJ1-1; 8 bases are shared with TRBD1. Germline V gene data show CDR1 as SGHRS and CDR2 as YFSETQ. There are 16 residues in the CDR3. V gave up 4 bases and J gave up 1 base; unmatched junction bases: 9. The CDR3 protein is CASSASRTGSNTEAFF. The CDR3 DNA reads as TGCGCCAGCAGCGCGTCCAGGACAGGGTCGAACACTGAAGCTTTCTTT.

CDR3 protein: CASSRLAGVETQYF. The CDR3 DNA follows: TGTGCCAGCAGCCGACTAGCGGGAGTAGAGACCCAGTACTTC. The chain employs TRBV5-8 and TRBJ2-5; TRBD2 matches 12 bases. Germline assignment: CDR1 SGHTS and CDR2 YDEGEE. The ends lost 4 bases at V and 4 bases at J; junction bases unmatched: 2. The CDR3 is made up of 14 amino acids.